This T cell receptor beta chain derives from a study of T cells in tuberculosis. Whole-study context: CD1B tetramers identified T cells specific for mycobacterial lipid GMM. This South African cohort compared adolescents with or without latent tuberculosis against adults with active tuberculosis. Broader study findings: Active tuberculosis alpha repertoires lay closer to GMM-specific TCRs than controls'.

The method was immunoSEQ multiplex PCR; TCRdb's version includes in-frame clones alone and lacks a portion of them. The repertoire includes about 30,000 clones, about 90% of them detected once, and approximately 6.8% sits in the top ten. Time point specified: new active TB diagnosis, blood taken before or within 7 days of starting treatment. Each patient had positive sputum smear microscopy and/or positive culture. This clone was seen only once. Its cognate antigen is unknown. CDR1 is SGDLS, CDR2 YYNGEE, per germline. The CDR3 is 15 amino acids. J gave up 9 bases and V 2 bases, and 2 bases lay outside the gene matches.

Sequenced here: PBMCs, sampled at tuberculosis diagnosis. V is TRBV9 and J is TRBJ2-1; 16 bases agree with TRBD2. The origin of this receptor is an adult with tuberculosis. CDR3 bases: TGTGCCAGCAGCGTTGGGACTAGCGGGAGGGCTGAGCAGTTCTTC. Translated: CASSVGTSGRAEQFF.